A single sample is the source of the 20 T cell receptor beta chains below, sequenced in a study of blood T cell repertoires in COVID-19. The table came from immunoSEQ multiplex PCR; TCRdb's copy has only in-frame clones and leaves some out. The sample has 250,000 to 350,000 clones, approximately 86% seen once. The sequenced material came from peripheral blood. The receptors derive from a woman aged 70-85 years with COVID-19, enrolled during active disease.

This clone showed up just a few times. This rearrangement joins TRBV6-2 or TRBV6-3 to TRBJ2-5; no definite D call. This CDR3 has 13 residues. Germline V lookup: CDR1 MNHEY, CDR2 SVGEGT. The ends were cut back, 2 bases at V and 3 bases at J, with 7 bases in the middle. CDR3 nucleotide sequence: TGTGCCAGCAGTTACATCAGGAAAGAGACCCAGTACTTC. Residues: CASSYIRKETQYF.

The CDR3 bases are TGTGCCAGCTCACCCGGCTCTGGGGCCAACGTCCTGACTTTC. Translating it yields CASSPGSGANVLTF. The chain links TRBV18 to TRBJ2-6; D gene ambiguous. Germline V gene lookup returns CDR1 KGHSH and CDR2 LQKENI. V gave up 3 bases and J gave up 0 bases, with 3 bases separating them. The CDR3 length is 14 residues.

V gene TRBV6-2 or TRBV6-3 combines with J gene TRBJ2-2, with D perhaps matching TRBD2 (6 bases). Looked up from germline, CDR1 is MNHEY and CDR2 is SVGEGT. Trimming took 5 bases from V and 1 from J, leaving 17 bases between them. The CDR3 contains 17 residues. CDR3 DNA: TGTGCCAGCAGTAAACTCTACGGGACTTTGAACACCGGGGAGCTGTTTTTT. This gives the protein CASSKLYGTLNTGELFF.

The rearrangement joins TRBV21-1 to TRBJ2-4; the DNA was not used to check the table's D call, TRBD1. TRBV21-1 is a pseudogene. The CDR3 covers 16 residues. The CDR3 bases are TGTGCCAGCAGCCCCCGACAGGGTGTAGCCAAAAACATTCAGTACTTC. Protein product: CASSPRQGVAKNIQYF.

CDR3 in DNA: TGTGCCAGAAGCTTGGATTGCCAGGGCCCAAGCGGCACAGATACGCAGTATTTT. This codes for CARSLDCQGPSGTDTQYF. J is TRBJ2-3 and V is TRBV5-3, with D possibly being TRBD1 (5 bases). TRBV5-3 is flagged as an ORF with uncertain function. With 0 bases removed from V and 1 base from J, the gap between germline ends came to 18 bases. The CDR3 has 18 residues.

This clone showed up just a few times. In nucleotides, the CDR3 is TGTGCCAGCAGCCGCGACAGAAACTATGGCTACACCTTC. Encoded protein: CASSRDRNYGYTF. V gene TRBV7-9 combines with J gene TRBJ1-2; D may be TRBD1 (5 bases). CDR3 size: 13 residues. The germline gives CDR1 SEHNR, CDR2 FQNEAQ (reference sequence). V dropped 5 bases and J dropped 2 bases, with 9 bases sitting between them.

The V call is TRBV12-5, the J call TRBJ2-1; 9 nucleotides line up with TRBD1. Germline CDR1 and CDR2: LGHNT and FRNRAP. CDR3 length: 15 amino acids. Trimming took 8 bases from V and 6 from J; bases not matched to a gene: 11. DNA of the CDR3: TGTGCTAGTAACGAAAACAGGGGGCAGTTCAATGAGCAGTTCTTC. The encoded protein is CASNENRGQFNEQFF. The full variable domain, in which reference TRBV12-5 and TRBJ2-1 provide the parts outside the CDR3, is DARVTQTPRHKVTEMGQEVTMRCQPILGHNTVFWYRQTMMQGLELLAYFRNRAPLDDSGMPKDRFSAEMPDATLATLKIQPSEPRDSAVYFCASNENRGQFNEQFFGPGTRLTVL.

The chain recombines TRBV6-1 with TRBJ1-2, with D hard to call. Germline loops: CDR1 MNHNS, CDR2 SASEGT. The CDR3 is 14 residues long. V was pared by 1 base and J by 8 bases, with 14 bases between. The CDR3 sequence: CASSEDPGAGGYTF. In nucleotides, the CDR3 is TGTGCCAGCAGTGAAGATCCGGGAGCCGGAGGCTACACCTTC.

The chain combines TRBV6-5 with TRBJ1-1; no firm D call. Germline V CDR1 and CDR2: MNHEY, SVGAGI. Trimming removed 5 bases from V and 1 base from J, with 8 bases in between. This CDR3 region has 13 residues. DNA for the CDR3: TGTGCCAGCAGTCCTCAGGCGAACACTGAAGCTTTCTTT. Protein product: CASSPQANTEAFF.

This chain connects TRBV28 to TRBJ1-1; D remains unclear. The CDR3 sequence is 14 residues long. Deletions cut 7 bases from V and 0 bases from J, with 12 bases between. Germline CDR1 and CDR2: MDHEN and SYDVKM. The DNA for the CDR3 is TGTGCCAGCACCCTGGACGGGATGAACACTGAAGCTTTCTTT. It is translated as CASTLDGMNTEAFF.

The V and J genes are TRBV7-7 and TRBJ2-2, with D possibly matching TRBD1 (6 bases). Germline CDR1 reads SSHAT; CDR2 reads FNYEAQ (reference sequence). This CDR3 region has 13 residues. Deletions cut 8 bases from V and 1 base from J, with 8 bases between. This chain's CDR3 is CASGTQNTGELFF. For the CDR3, the DNA is TGTGCCAGCGGGACACAGAACACCGGGGAGCTGTTTTTT.

This clone was observed a handful of times. The rearrangement joins TRBV3-1 (or the pseudogene TRBV3-2) to TRBJ2-1; 8 bases map to TRBD1. There are 15 residues in the CDR3. CDR1 LGHDT and CDR2 YNNKEL come from the germline V gene (reference sequence). V trimming: 7 bases; J trimming: 3 bases; junction bases outside the gene matches: 8. CDR3 sequence reads: CASTAEDRVYNEQFF. The CDR3 DNA follows: TGTGCCAGCACCGCCGAGGACAGGGTCTACAATGAGCAGTTCTTC.

This clone was picked up one time. V is TRBV6-6 and J is TRBJ2-7; 7 nucleotides agree with TRBD1. Losses at the gene ends were 5 bases for V and 5 bases for J; bases not matched to a gene: 6. This CDR3 region has 13 residues. CDR1 is MNHNY and CDR2 is SVGAGI in the germline V gene (reference sequence). The DNA for the CDR3 is TGTGCCAGCAGTCCCGGGACAGAAGACGAGCAGTACTTC. Residues: CASSPGTEDEQYF.

The gene calls are TRBV6-5 and TRBJ2-7; TRBD1 is a possible D gene (5 bases). Germline CDR1 and CDR2: MNHEY and SVGAGI. This CDR3 contains 15 residues. V gave up 6 bases and J gave up 5 bases, with 20 bases separating them. In DNA form, the CDR3 reads TGTGCCAGCAGAGATAACGGACACCCCGAAAACGAGCAGTACTTC. It translates to CASRDNGHPENEQYF.

The V and J genes are TRBV29-1 and TRBJ1-2; 9 bases agree with TRBD1. The CDR3 is 11 amino acids. Germline V lookup: CDR1 SQVTM, CDR2 ANQGSEA. V shed 7 bases and J 6 bases; nucleotides not matched to a gene: 3. In DNA, the CDR3 is TGCAGCGGGGGACAGGGCCATGGCTACACCTTC. As protein: CSGGQGHGYTF.

The chain joins TRBV6-5 to TRBJ2-2, with a weak D call TRBD1 (5 bases). CDR3 size: 14 residues. The germline gives CDR1 MNHEY, CDR2 SVGAGI. With 4 bases removed from V and 4 bases from J, the gap between germline ends came to 10 bases. The CDR3 bases are TGTGCCAGCAGTTCCTTAGGGGCCACCGGGGAGCTGTTTTTT. Residues: CASSSLGATGELFF.

The J gene is TRBJ2-3, the V gene TRBV4-3; TRBD2 matches at 8 bases. The J segment lost 5 bases and the V segment lost 3 bases, leaving 4 bases of the junction unmatched. The CDR3 loop spans 14 amino acids. CDR1 and CDR2 from the germline V gene are LGHNA and YSLEER. CDR3 in amino acids: CASSHRGGEDTQYF. CDR3 in DNA: TGCGCCAGCAGCCACCGGGGGGGCGAAGATACGCAGTATTTT.

This clone was observed a single time. V usage is TRBV6-5 and J usage is TRBJ2-1, with TRBD2 matching 8 bases. The junction had 6 bases not matched to a gene; V was cut back by 5 bases and J by 6 bases. CDR1 and CDR2 (germline): MNHEY, SVGAGI. CDR3 length equals 14 residues. CDR3 sequence reads: CASSLAGGLNEQFF. CDR3 bases: TGTGCCAGCAGTCTTGCGGGGGGACTCAATGAGCAGTTCTTC.

The V and J genes are TRBV3-1 (or the pseudogene TRBV3-2) and TRBJ1-2; 10 positions agree with TRBD1. V shed 1 base and J 7 bases; nucleotides not matched to a gene: 12. This CDR3 has 17 residues. CDR1 and CDR2 from the germline V gene are LGHDT and YNNKEL (reference sequence). CDR3 coding DNA: TGTGCCAGCAGCCAAGCGGGACAGGGGTTTCAGATTCGTGGCTACACCTTC. Its protein is CASSQAGQGFQIRGYTF.

The CDR3 protein is CASSYLGQGGNSPLHF. DNA of the CDR3: TGTGCCAGCAGTTACCTCGGACAGGGCGGGAATTCACCCCTCCACTTT. The chain joins TRBV6-2 or TRBV6-3 to TRBJ1-6; 8 nucleotides match TRBD1. V lost 2 bases, J lost 7 bases, and 7 bases stayed unmatched. Germline V gives CDR1 MNHEY, CDR2 SVGEGT. The CDR3 covers 16 residues.